The sample holds many counts of the clone carrying this TCR beta chain. The source of the sample is a study of T cells in Graves' hyperthyroidism and ophthalmopathy. There were TCR beta CDR3 regions amplified from RNA transcripts. Researchers ran a first-round RT-PCR on the TCR CDR3 using the HTBI primer set. TCRdb re-called the multiplex PCR reads through MiXCR, storing one row per CDR3 protein. Found here are some 400,000 distinct CDR3 sequences, around an eighth of them singletons; the top ten hold around 20%. CDR3 length: 17 amino acids. V was trimmed by 6 bases and J by 0 bases, leaving 21 bases between them. CDR1 is MNHNS and CDR2 is SASEGT in the germline V gene.

The TCR originated in a man aged 25 to 45 with Graves' hyperthyroidism that later progressed to Graves' ophthalmopathy. This chain connects TRBV6-1 to TRBJ2-7, with a tentative D call TRBD2 (6 bases). Sequencing input: blood. The CDR3: CASSAYTLGGASYEQYF. The CDR3 bases are TGTGCCAGCAGCGCCTATACCCTCGGAGGGGCCTCCTACGAGCAGTACTTC.